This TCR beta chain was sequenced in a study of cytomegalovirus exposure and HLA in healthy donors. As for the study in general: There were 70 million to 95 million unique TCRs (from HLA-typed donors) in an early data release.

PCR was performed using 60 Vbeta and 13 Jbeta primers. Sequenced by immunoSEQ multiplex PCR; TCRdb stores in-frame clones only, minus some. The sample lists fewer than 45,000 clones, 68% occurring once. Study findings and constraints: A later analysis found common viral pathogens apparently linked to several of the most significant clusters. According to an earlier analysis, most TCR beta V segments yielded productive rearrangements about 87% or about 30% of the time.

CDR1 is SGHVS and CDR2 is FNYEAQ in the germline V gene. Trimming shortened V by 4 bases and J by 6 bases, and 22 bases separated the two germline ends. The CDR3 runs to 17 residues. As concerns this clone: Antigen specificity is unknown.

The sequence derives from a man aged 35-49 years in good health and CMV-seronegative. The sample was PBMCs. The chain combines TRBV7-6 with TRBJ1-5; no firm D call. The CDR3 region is CASSSRLGGRLGQPQHF. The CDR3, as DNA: TGTGCCAGCAGCTCACGACTCGGAGGGCGCTTAGGTCAGCCCCAGCATTTT.